Each of the 32 T cell receptor beta chains below was sequenced from the same sample in a study of blood T cell repertoires in COVID-19. Sequencing used immunoSEQ multiplex PCR; TCRdb keeps in-frame clones, though not all of them. The table shows about 42,000 clones, with 77% occurring only once. The sequencing input was peripheral blood. These receptors originate from a woman in her seventies with acute or convalescent COVID-19.

CDR3 in DNA: TGTGCCAGCAGCCAAGATAGCCGGAGGCACTATGGCTACACCTTC. This translates into CASSQDSRRHYGYTF. This chain connects TRBV14 to TRBJ1-2, with D uncertain. The CDR3 extends over 15 amino acids. With 0 bases removed from V and 3 bases from J, the gap between germline ends came to 11 bases. Germline V lookup: CDR1 SGHDN, CDR2 FVKESK. The variable domain in full, with the rest retrieved from reference TRBV14 and TRBJ1-2, is EAGVTQFPSHSVIEKGQTVTLRCDPISGHDNLYWYRRVMGKEIKFLLHFVKESKQDESGMPNNRFLAERTGGTYSTLKVQPAELEDSGVYFCASSQDSRRHYGYTFGSGTRLTVV.

The gene calls are TRBV5-1 and TRBJ2-5, with 14 bases lining up with TRBD2. The V gene's germline CDR1 is SGHRS and CDR2 YFSETQ. The CDR3 loop spans 17 amino acids. V gave up 4 bases and J gave up 4 bases; unmatched junction bases: 9. CDR3 sequence: CASSPRLAGGPTETQYF. CDR3 DNA sequence: TGCGCCAGCAGCCCGAGACTAGCGGGGGGGCCTACAGAGACCCAGTACTTC.

The chain employs TRBV4-1 and TRBJ2-7; 7 nucleotides line up with TRBD1. The length of the CDR3 is 13 residues. Trimming cost V 4 bases and J 4 bases; bases outside gene matches: 4. Germline V lookup: CDR1 MGHRA, CDR2 YSYEKL. CDR3: CASSLGQEYEQYF. The DNA for the CDR3 is TGCGCCAGCAGCCTTGGACAGGAATACGAGCAGTACTTC.

The genes are TRBV19 and TRBJ2-7; D call uncertain. The CDR3 has 14 amino acids. CDR1 and CDR2 (germline): LNHDA, SQIVND (reference sequence). The germline V and J ends were trimmed by 5 bases and 0 bases, with 11 bases remaining between them. The CDR3 region is CASSPGWISYEQYF. In nucleotides, the CDR3 is TGTGCCAGTAGTCCCGGGTGGATCTCCTACGAGCAGTACTTC.

This chain links TRBV6-5 with TRBJ2-7; a weak D match, TRBD2 (5 bases). CDR3 length equals 13 residues. Germline values: CDR1 MNHEY, CDR2 SVGAGI. The ends were cut back, 4 bases at V and 5 bases at J, with 12 bases in the middle. CDR3 bases: TGTGCCAGCAGTTTTTCGGGATGGAACGAGCAGTACTTC. Protein: CASSFSGWNEQYF.

This chain joins TRBV5-1 and TRBJ1-6; 8 bases agree with TRBD1. The CDR3 has 13 amino acids. In germline, CDR1 is SGHRS, CDR2 YFSETQ. V lost 7 bases to trimming and J lost 8 bases; unmatched junction nucleotides: 5. CDR3 nucleotide sequence: TGCGCCAGCTCGGACAGGGATTATTCACCCCTCCACTTT. Translated: CASSDRDYSPLHF.

The chain carries TRBV19 and TRBJ2-6, with D perhaps matching TRBD1 (6 bases). Trimming removed 4 bases from V and 0 bases from J, with 13 bases in between. This CDR3 comprises 17 residues. Germline CDR1 LNHDA, CDR2 SQIVND (reference sequence). In nucleotides, the CDR3 is TGTGCCAGTAGTAAACAGGGTATATTCTCTGGGGCCAACGTCCTGACTTTC. Residues: CASSKQGIFSGANVLTF. Together with reference TRBV19 and TRBJ2-6, the CDR3 gives the full variable domain: DGGITQSPKYLFRKEGQNVTLSCEQNLNHDAMYWYRQDPGQGLRLIYYSQIVNDFQKGDIAEGYSVSREKKESFPLTVTSAQKNPTAFYLCASSKQGIFSGANVLTFGAGSRLTVL.

The J gene is TRBJ2-5, the V gene TRBV7-8; 9 bases are shared with TRBD2. CDR1 and CDR2 from the germline V gene are SGHVS and FQNEAQ. CDR3 size: 16 residues. Unmatched junction bases numbered 11, after V lost 6 bases and J lost 3 bases. CDR3 coding DNA: TGTGCCAGCAGTATAGGGGTTCTAGCGGGAAAAGAGACCCAGTACTTC. Amino acid sequence: CASSIGVLAGKETQYF.

The chain carries TRBV11-1 and TRBJ1-1, with 7 bases matching TRBD1. From germline, CDR1 is SGHAT and CDR2 FQDESV (reference sequence). Trimming took 5 bases from V and 7 from J; bases not matched to a gene: 16. The CDR3 has 16 residues. The CDR3, as DNA: TGTGCCAGCAGCCCCAGTGCGAGGGGGCCGGTCCTTGAAGCTTTCTTT. Translated, it gives CASSPSARGPVLEAFF.

The chain links TRBV19 to TRBJ1-2; 7 bases are shared with TRBD1. Germline V CDR1 and CDR2: LNHDA, SQIVND (reference sequence). Losses at the gene ends were 1 base for V and 6 bases for J; bases not matched to a gene: 5. The CDR3 is made up of 14 amino acids. CDR3 coding DNA: TGTGCCAGTAGTATAGCCGGGACAGAAGATGGCTACACCTTC. It specifies CASSIAGTEDGYTF. The whole variable domain, filled in from reference TRBV19 and TRBJ1-2, reads DGGITQSPKYLFRKEGQNVTLSCEQNLNHDAMYWYRQDPGQGLRLIYYSQIVNDFQKGDIAEGYSVSREKKESFPLTVTSAQKNPTAFYLCASSIAGTEDGYTFGSGTRLTVV.

V is TRBV3-1 (or the pseudogene TRBV3-2) and J is TRBJ2-1; D is possibly TRBD2 (5 bases). CDR3 length equals 12 residues. V dropped 5 bases and J dropped 6 bases, with 8 bases sitting between them. Germline CDR1 is LGHDT and CDR2 is YNNKEL (reference sequence). The CDR3 DNA is TGTGCCAGCAGCTCTACTAGCAATGAGCAGTTCTTC. This sequence encodes CASSSTSNEQFF.

This sequence joins TRBV28 and TRBJ1-4; 10 bases are a match to TRBD1. V trimming: 6 bases; J trimming: 8 bases; junction bases outside the gene matches: 12. The CDR3 spans 16 residues. The germline gives CDR1 MDHEN, CDR2 SYDVKM. This CDR3 reads CASRSTRSGQGEKLFF. For the CDR3, the DNA is TGTGCCAGCAGGTCTACCCGTTCGGGACAGGGGGAAAAACTGTTTTTT.

The chain links TRBV29-1 to TRBJ2-2; TRBD2 matches at 8 bases. There are 14 residues in the CDR3. V gave up 5 bases and J gave up 3 bases; unmatched junction bases: 5. Germline CDR1 reads SQVTM; CDR2 reads ANQGSEA. The CDR3 DNA is TGCAGCGTTCGTAACGGGAGGGACACCGGGGAGCTGTTTTTT. It translates to CSVRNGRDTGELFF.

The CDR3 spells CASSDRGNSPLHF. In nucleotides, the CDR3 is TGTGCCAGCAGTGACAGGGGGAATTCACCCCTCCACTTT. The V gene is TRBV2, the J gene TRBJ1-6, with 7 positions matching TRBD1. The V gene's germline CDR1 is SNHLY and CDR2 FYNNEI. This CDR3 region has 13 residues. The trim removed 3 bases at V and 7 bases at J, leaving 0 bases unmatched.

The rearrangement joins TRBV5-5 to TRBJ1-6, with 10 bases fitting TRBD1. V dropped 0 bases and J dropped 14; count of bases not matched to a gene: 5. Germline V gene sequence: CDR1 SGHKS, CDR2 YYEKEE (reference sequence). CDR3 size: 14 residues. CDR3 in amino acids: CASSLEGQGMTLHF. The CDR3 region has the DNA TGTGCCAGCAGCTTGGAGGGACAGGGGATGACCCTCCACTTT.

V usage is TRBV5-1 and J usage is TRBJ1-2; D is ambiguous. Germline CDR1 and CDR2: SGHRS and YFSETQ. The CDR3 runs 16 residues. The V end lost 0 bases, the J end lost 2 bases, and 14 bases lay between the germline ends. The CDR3 protein is CASSLGRRARNYGYTF. CDR3 DNA sequence: TGCGCCAGCAGCTTGGGGCGGAGGGCCCGAAACTATGGCTACACCTTC.

The V and J genes are TRBV5-5 and TRBJ1-1, with D maybe TRBD1 (5 bases). The CDR3 has 14 amino acids. Germline CDR1 is SGHKS and CDR2 is YYEKEE (reference sequence). V shed 4 bases and J shed 2 bases, with 12 bases lying between them. The CDR3 sequence: CASSRTWGNTEAFF. For the CDR3, the DNA is TGTGCCAGCAGCAGAACATGGGGCAACACTGAAGCTTTCTTT.

This chain joins TRBV28 and TRBJ1-5; D gene uncertain. The CDR3 has 13 amino acids. The germline gives CDR1 MDHEN, CDR2 SYDVKM. The V and J ends lost 5 bases and 2 bases respectively, with 7 bases between them. CDR3 loop: CASSELGNQPQHF. The CDR3 DNA reads as TGTGCCAGCAGTGAGTTGGGCAATCAGCCCCAGCATTTT.

In this sample, this clone turned up once. V gene TRBV30 combines with J gene TRBJ2-1; D perhaps matches TRBD1 (5 bases). V lost 3 bases and J lost 7, with 19 bases in between. The CDR3 has 15 residues. Germline lookup yields CDR1 GTSNPN and CDR2 SVGIG (reference sequence). This chain's CDR3 is CAWSRLGASWNEQFF. CDR3 nucleotide sequence: TGTGCCTGGAGCAGGCTAGGGGCGAGTTGGAATGAGCAGTTCTTC.

The CDR3 is CASSRSTGGPQRGYTF. For the CDR3, the DNA is TGTGCCAGCTCGAGGAGTACAGGGGGCCCCCAACGTGGCTACACCTTC. This chain links TRBV27 with TRBJ1-2; 9 bases map to TRBD1. V shed 8 bases, J shed 7 bases, and the junction held 17 bases outside the gene matches. CDR1 is MNHEY, CDR2 SMNVEV, per germline (reference sequence). CDR3 length: 16 residues.

The chain combines TRBV27 with TRBJ2-7, with 9 nucleotides matching TRBD1. J lost 3 bases, V lost 5 bases, and 5 bases had no gene match. Germline-derived CDR1 and CDR2 are MNHEY and SMNVEV (reference sequence). This CDR3 comprises 14 residues. CDR3 in DNA: TGTGCCAGCAGTCCGTGGGACAGGGTCTACGAGCAGTACTTC. Its protein is CASSPWDRVYEQYF.

This clone was counted ten times or more. J is TRBJ1-6 and V is TRBV30; 7 nucleotides line up with TRBD1. This CDR3 is 14 amino acids long. Germline trimming cut 1 base from V and 5 bases from J; bases unmatched to any gene: 2. Germline CDR1 GTSNPN, CDR2 SVGIG (reference sequence). Written as DNA, the CDR3 is TGTGCCTGGAGTGCCGGACAGGATAATTCACCCCTCCACTTT. Residues: CAWSAGQDNSPLHF.

The chain recombines TRBV7-8 with TRBJ1-1, with TRBD1 as a possible D gene (5 bases). The germline V gene encodes CDR1 SGHVS and CDR2 FQNEAQ. CDR3 length: 13 amino acids. V lost 3 bases to trimming and J lost 3 bases, with 8 bases between them. The CDR3, as DNA: TGTGCCAGCAGCTTTATAGGGGACACTGAAGCTTTCTTT. Translated: CASSFIGDTEAFF. The full variable domain, rest sourced from reference TRBV7-8 and TRBJ1-1, is GAGVSQSPRYKVAKRGQDVALRCDPISGHVSLFWYQQALGQGPEFLTYFQNEAQLDKSGLPSDRFFAERPEGSVSTLKIQRTQQEDSAVYLCASSFIGDTEAFFGQGTRLTVV.

This rearrangement joins TRBV28 to TRBJ1-2; 7 nucleotides align to TRBD1. Trimming cost V 6 bases and J 4 bases; bases outside gene matches: 8. Germline assignment: CDR1 MDHEN and CDR2 SYDVKM. The CDR3 sequence is 14 residues long. Here the CDR3 DNA reads TGTGCCAGCAGCCCGGGACAGCCACGCTATGGCTACACCTTC. This translates into CASSPGQPRYGYTF.

The chain is built from TRBV29-1 and TRBJ1-2; 10 nucleotides line up with TRBD1. Germline CDR1 and CDR2: SQVTM and ANQGSEA. V shed 6 bases, J shed 4 bases, and the junction held 5 bases outside the gene matches. CDR3 length: 13 residues. Here the CDR3 DNA reads TGCAGCGTACGACAGGGGGCGCGCTATGGCTACACCTTC. Protein product: CSVRQGARYGYTF.

The rearrangement links TRBV21-1 to TRBJ1-5. TRBV21-1 is listed as a pseudogene. This CDR3 spans 17 amino acids. The CDR3 spells CASSNRGGAREDQPQHF. CDR3 bases: TGTGCCAGCAGCAACCGCGGGGGGGCAAGGGAGGATCAGCCCCAGCATTTT.

V gene TRBV11-1 combines with J gene TRBJ2-2, with D perhaps TRBD1 (5 bases). The CDR3 has 16 residues. Germline V gene lookup returns CDR1 SGHAT and CDR2 FQDESV (reference sequence). Trimming cost V 2 bases and J 4 bases, with 14 bases left between them. CDR3 DNA: TGTGCCAGCAGCTTACAGGGAAGGGGAAGCACCGGGGAGCTGTTTTTT. Translated, it gives CASSLQGRGSTGELFF.

The rearrangement uses TRBV4-2 and TRBJ1-5, with 11 bases that match TRBD1. The CDR3 has 15 amino acids. Germline V CDR1 and CDR2: LGHNA, YNFKEQ. Trimming took 4 bases from V and 4 from J; bases not matched to a gene: 3. The CDR3 nucleotides read TGTGCCAGCAGCCCCCGGGACAGGGGGAATCAGCCCCAGCATTTT. It specifies CASSPRDRGNQPQHF.

The chain combines TRBV10-3 with TRBJ2-2; the match to TRBD1 covers 8 bases. The ends lost 7 bases at V and 4 bases at J; junction bases unmatched: 8. This CDR3 is 15 amino acids long. Germline V lookup: CDR1 ENHRY, CDR2 SYGVKD. In DNA form, the CDR3 reads TGTGCCATCAAGGAGGGGACAGGTGCCACCGGGGAGCTGTTTTTT. It yields the protein CAIKEGTGATGELFF.

CDR3 residues: CASSELAGARNEQFF. The CDR3 DNA reads as TGTGCCAGCAGTGAACTAGCGGGAGCTCGGAATGAGCAGTTCTTC. The chain employs TRBV6-1 and TRBJ2-1; 10 bases agree with TRBD2. The V gene end was trimmed by 2 bases and the J gene end by 7 bases; junction bases not matched to a gene: 5. The CDR3 is 15 residues long. CDR1 is MNHNS and CDR2 is SASEGT in the germline V gene.

The V call is TRBV3-1 (or the pseudogene TRBV3-2), the J call TRBJ1-6, with D hard to call. Trimming stripped 6 bases from V and 4 bases from J, with 4 bases between. Germline loops: CDR1 LGHDT, CDR2 YNNKEL (reference sequence). CDR3 length: 12 residues. This chain's CDR3 is CASSHYNSPLHF. The CDR3 bases are TGTGCCAGCAGTCATTATAATTCACCCCTCCACTTT.

This clone appeared a few times. The chain links TRBV11-3 to TRBJ2-1, with 12 bases that match TRBD2. The CDR3 consists of 17 residues. The V gene end was trimmed by 4 bases and the J gene end by 5 bases; junction bases not matched to a gene: 9. In germline, CDR1 is SGHNT, CDR2 YENEEA. CDR3 sequence: CASSSRTSGTPDNEQFF. The CDR3 nucleotides are TGTGCCAGCAGCTCGCGGACTAGCGGGACCCCTGACAATGAGCAGTTCTTC.